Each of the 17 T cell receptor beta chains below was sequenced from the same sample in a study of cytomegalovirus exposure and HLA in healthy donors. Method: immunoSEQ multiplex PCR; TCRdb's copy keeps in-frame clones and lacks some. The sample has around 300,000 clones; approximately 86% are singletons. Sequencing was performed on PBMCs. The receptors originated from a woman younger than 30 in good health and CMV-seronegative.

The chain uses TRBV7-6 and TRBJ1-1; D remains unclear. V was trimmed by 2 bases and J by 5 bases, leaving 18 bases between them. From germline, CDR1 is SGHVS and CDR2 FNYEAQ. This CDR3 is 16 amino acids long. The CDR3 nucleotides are TGTGCCAGCAGCTTACTAATGGGCCAAGGAGGTACTGAAGCTTTCTTT. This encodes CASSLLMGQGGTEAFF.

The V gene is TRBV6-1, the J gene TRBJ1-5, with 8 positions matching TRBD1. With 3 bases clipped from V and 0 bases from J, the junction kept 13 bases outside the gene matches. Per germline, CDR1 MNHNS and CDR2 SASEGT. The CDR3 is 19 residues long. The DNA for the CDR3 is TGTGCCAGCAGTGAGAGGGGGACAGGCGCTTCATATAGCAATCAGCCCCAGCATTTT. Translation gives CASSERGTGASYSNQPQHF.

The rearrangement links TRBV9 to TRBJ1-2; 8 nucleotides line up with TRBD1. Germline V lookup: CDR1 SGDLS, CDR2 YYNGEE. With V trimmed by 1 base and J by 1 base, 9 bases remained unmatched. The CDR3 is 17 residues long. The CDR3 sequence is CASSVNRGQAFNYGYTF. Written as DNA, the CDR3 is TGTGCCAGCAGCGTAAACCGGGGACAGGCTTTTAACTATGGCTACACCTTC. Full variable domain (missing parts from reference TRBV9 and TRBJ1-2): DSGVTQTPKHLITATGQRVTLRCSPRSGDLSVYWYQQSLDQGLQFLIQYYNGEERAKGNILERFSAQQFPDLHSELNLSSLELGDSALYFCASSVNRGQAFNYGYTFGSGTRLTVV.

This CDR3 reads CASSKPGLSSYNEQFF. DNA of the CDR3: TGTGCCAGCAGCAAACCGGGACTCAGCTCCTACAATGAGCAGTTCTTC. This sequence joins TRBV27 and TRBJ2-1; D possibly corresponds to TRBD2 (6 bases). The CDR3 is 16 amino acids. V lost 6 bases, J lost 0 bases, and 15 bases lay in between. CDR1 is MNHEY, CDR2 SMNVEV, per germline (reference sequence).

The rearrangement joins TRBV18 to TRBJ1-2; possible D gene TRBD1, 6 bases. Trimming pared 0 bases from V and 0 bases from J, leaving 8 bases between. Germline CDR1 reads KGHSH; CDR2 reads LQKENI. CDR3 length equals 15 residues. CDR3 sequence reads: CASSPPNRANYGYTF. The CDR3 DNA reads TGTGCCAGCTCACCACCGAACAGGGCTAACTATGGCTACACCTTC.

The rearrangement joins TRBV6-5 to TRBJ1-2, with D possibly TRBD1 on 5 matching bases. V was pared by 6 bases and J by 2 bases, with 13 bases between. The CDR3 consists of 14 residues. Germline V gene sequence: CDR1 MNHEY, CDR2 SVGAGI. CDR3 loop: CASRSDTRNYGYTF. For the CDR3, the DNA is TGTGCCAGCAGGTCGGACACGAGGAACTATGGCTACACCTTC.

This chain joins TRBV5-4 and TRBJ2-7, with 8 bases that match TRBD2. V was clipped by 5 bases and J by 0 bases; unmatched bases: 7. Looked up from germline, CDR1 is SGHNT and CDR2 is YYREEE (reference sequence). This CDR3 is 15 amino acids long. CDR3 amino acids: CASSSLAGNSYEQYF. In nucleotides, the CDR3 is TGTGCCAGCAGTTCCCTAGCGGGCAACTCCTACGAGCAGTACTTC.

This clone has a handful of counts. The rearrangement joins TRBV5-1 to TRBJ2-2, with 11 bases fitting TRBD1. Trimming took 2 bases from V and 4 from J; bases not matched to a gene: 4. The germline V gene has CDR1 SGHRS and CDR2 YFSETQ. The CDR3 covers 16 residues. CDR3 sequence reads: CASSLGQGARTGELFF. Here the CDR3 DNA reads TGCGCCAGCAGCTTAGGACAGGGGGCGCGCACCGGGGAGCTGTTTTTT.

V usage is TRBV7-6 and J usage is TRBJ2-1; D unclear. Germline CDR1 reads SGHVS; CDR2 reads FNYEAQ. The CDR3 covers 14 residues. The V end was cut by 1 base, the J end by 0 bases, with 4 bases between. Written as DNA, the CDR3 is TGTGCCAGCAGCTTAGTGAGCTCCTACAATGAGCAGTTCTTC. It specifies CASSLVSSYNEQFF.

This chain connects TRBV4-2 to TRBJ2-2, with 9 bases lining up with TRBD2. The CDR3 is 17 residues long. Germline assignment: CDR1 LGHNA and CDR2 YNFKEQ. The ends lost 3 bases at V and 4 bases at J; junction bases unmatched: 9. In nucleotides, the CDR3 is TGTGCCAGCAGCCACCAGTGGGCGGGAGGGACCACCGGGGAGCTGTTTTTT. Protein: CASSHQWAGGTTGELFF.

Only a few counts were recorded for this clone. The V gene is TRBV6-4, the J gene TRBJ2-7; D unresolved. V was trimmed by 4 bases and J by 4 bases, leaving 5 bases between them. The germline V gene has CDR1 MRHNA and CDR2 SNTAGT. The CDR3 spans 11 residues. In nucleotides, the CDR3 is TGTGCCAGCAGTGGAGTGTACGAGCAGTACTTC. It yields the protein CASSGVYEQYF.

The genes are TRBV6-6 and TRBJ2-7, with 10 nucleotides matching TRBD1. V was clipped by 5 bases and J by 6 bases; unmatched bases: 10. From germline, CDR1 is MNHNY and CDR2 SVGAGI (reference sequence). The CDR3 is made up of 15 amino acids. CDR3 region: CASSDDRGRLGEQYF. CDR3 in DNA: TGTGCCAGCAGTGATGACAGGGGGCGTCTGGGCGAGCAGTACTTC.

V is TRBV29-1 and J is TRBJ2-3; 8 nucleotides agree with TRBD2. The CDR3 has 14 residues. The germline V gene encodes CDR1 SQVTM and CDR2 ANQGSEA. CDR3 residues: CIATGGFRSDTQYF. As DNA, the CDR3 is TGCATCGCGACGGGAGGGTTTCGTTCAGATACGCAGTATTTT.

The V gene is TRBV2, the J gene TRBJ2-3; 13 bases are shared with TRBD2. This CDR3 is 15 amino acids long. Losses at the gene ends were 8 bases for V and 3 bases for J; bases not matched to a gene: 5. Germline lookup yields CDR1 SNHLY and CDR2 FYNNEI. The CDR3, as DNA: TGTGCCAGCTGGGGACTAGCGGGGTGGACAGATACGCAGTATTTT. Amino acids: CASWGLAGWTDTQYF. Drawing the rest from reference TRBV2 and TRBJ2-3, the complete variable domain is EPEVTQTPSHQVTQMGQEVILRCVPISNHLYFYWYRQILGQKVEFLVSFYNNEISEKSEIFDDQFSVERPDGSNFTLKIRSTKLEDSAMYFCASWGLAGWTDTQYFGPGTRLTVL.

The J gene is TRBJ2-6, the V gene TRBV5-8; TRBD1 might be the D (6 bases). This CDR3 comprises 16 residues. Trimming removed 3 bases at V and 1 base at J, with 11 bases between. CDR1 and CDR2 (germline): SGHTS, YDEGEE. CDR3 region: CASSWWGLSGANVLTF. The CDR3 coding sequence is TGTGCCAGCAGCTGGTGGGGGCTTTCTGGGGCCAACGTCCTGACTTTC.

The CDR3 region is CASSRGRLARAPNEQFF. CDR3 coding DNA: TGTGCCAGTAGTAGGGGGAGACTAGCGAGGGCCCCCAATGAGCAGTTCTTC. The gene calls are TRBV19 and TRBJ2-1, with 8 bases fitting TRBD2. In germline, CDR1 is LNHDA, CDR2 SQIVND (reference sequence). Trimming removed 4 bases from V and 6 bases from J; junction bases left unmatched: 14. This CDR3 comprises 17 residues.

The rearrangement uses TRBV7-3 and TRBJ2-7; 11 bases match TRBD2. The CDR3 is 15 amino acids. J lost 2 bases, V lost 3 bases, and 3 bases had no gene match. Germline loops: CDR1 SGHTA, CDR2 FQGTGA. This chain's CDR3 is CASSLTSGTAYEQYF. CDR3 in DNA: TGTGCCAGCAGCTTGACTAGCGGGACCGCCTACGAGCAGTACTTC.